This passage covers 24 T cell receptor beta chains from one sample sequenced in a study of identical twins. TCRdb ran MiXCR on the 5' RACE reads and lists one entry per CDR3 protein. The data show 350,000 to 400,000 distinct CDR3 sequences, roughly 9% seen once. Sequenced input: naive T cells sorted from blood. The receptors come from a woman in her fifties or sixties in good health.

Many counts were recorded for this clonotype. The chain links TRBV18 to TRBJ1-5; no reliable D call. Trimming cost V 3 bases and J 8 bases, with 23 bases left between them. The CDR3 is made up of 17 amino acids. Germline V gives CDR1 KGHSH, CDR2 LQKENI. The CDR3 loop reads CASSPAGRQRLGEPQHF. In DNA, the CDR3 is TGTGCCAGCTCACCTGCGGGGAGGCAGCGCTTGGGTGAGCCCCAGCATTTT.

There are a few counts of this clonotype. J is TRBJ2-7 and V is TRBV11-1; no definite D call. The germline V and J ends were trimmed by 2 bases and 3 bases, with 8 bases remaining between them. The CDR3 spans 13 residues. Germline V gene data show CDR1 as SGHAT and CDR2 as FQDESV (reference sequence). The CDR3: CASSLSRYYEQYV. In DNA, the CDR3 is TGTGCCAGCAGCTTATCCAGATACTACGAGCAGTACGTC.

This clonotype was found many times. The V gene is TRBV7-8, the J gene TRBJ2-2; 8 bases match TRBD2. Trimming at V came to 7 bases and at J to 4 bases, leaving 11 bases not matched to a gene. In germline, CDR1 is SGHVS, CDR2 FQNEAQ. The CDR3 contains 16 residues. For the CDR3, the DNA is TGTGCCAGCACCCGGCGGCTAGCGGGTTCCACCGGGGAGCTGTTTTTT. This translates into CASTRRLAGSTGELFF.

This clonotype was seen a few times. V is TRBV10-3 and J is TRBJ2-1; tentatively, D is TRBD1 or TRBD2 (5 bases each). Germline CDR1 reads ENHRY; CDR2 reads SYGVKD. The CDR3 runs 13 residues. With 6 bases removed from V and 6 bases from J, the gap between germline ends came to 12 bases. The CDR3 sequence: CAIRPGPGNEQFF. The CDR3, as DNA: TGTGCCATCAGACCGGGACCTGGCAATGAGCAGTTCTTC.

CDR3 loop: CASSPRPIGTSGSNEQFF. The CDR3, as DNA: TGTGCCAGCAGCCCCAGGCCCATCGGGACTAGCGGGAGCAATGAGCAGTTCTTC. The V and J genes are TRBV11-2 and TRBJ2-1; 14 nucleotides align to TRBD2. The V and J ends lost 5 bases and 6 bases, in that order; junction bases with no gene match: 12. CDR3 length: 18 residues. Per the germline V gene, CDR1 is SGHAT and CDR2 is FQNNGV.

The genes are TRBV12-3 or TRBV12-4 and TRBJ2-1; D perhaps matches TRBD2 (5 bases). Trimming stripped 3 bases from V and 5 bases from J, with 14 bases between. This CDR3 region has 15 residues. The chain's CDR3 is CASSLGRGIHNEQFF. For the CDR3, the DNA is TGTGCCAGCAGTTTGGGGAGAGGAATACACAATGAGCAGTTCTTC.

This clonotype was recorded many times. The chain employs TRBV10-3 and TRBJ2-7; perhaps TRBD2 as D (5 bases). The CDR3 runs to 11 residues. Germline V gene lookup returns CDR1 ENHRY and CDR2 SYGVKD. Trimming took off 10 bases at V and 3 bases at J, with 10 bases between the two ends. CDR3 in DNA: TGTGCCACCGAACTAGACTACGAGCAGTACTTC. Its translation: CATELDYEQYF.

This clonotype was observed a few times. The chain has TRBV25-1 and TRBJ2-5; D possibly corresponds to TRBD2 (6 bases). The CDR3 extends over 16 amino acids. V was clipped by 3 bases and J by 7 bases, with 21 bases between them. Germline loops: CDR1 MGHDK, CDR2 SYGVNS. The CDR3 protein is CASSDEGSEGLGTQYF. CDR3 DNA: TGTGCCAGCAGTGATGAGGGGTCGGAGGGGCTCGGGACCCAGTACTTC.

CDR3 in DNA: TGTGCCAGCAGTTTGAGGACAGGGAACTACGAGCAGTACGTC. Translating it yields CASSLRTGNYEQYV. The genes are TRBV27 and TRBJ2-7; 8 nucleotides match TRBD1. Per germline, CDR1 MNHEY and CDR2 SMNVEV (reference sequence). Losses at the gene ends were 3 bases for V and 3 bases for J; bases not matched to a gene: 4. The CDR3 runs 14 residues.

This clonotype has only a few counts. This chain connects TRBV7-3 to TRBJ2-2; 9 bases are shared with TRBD2. The V segment lost 2 bases and the J segment 4 bases; nucleotides outside the gene matches: 2. The V gene's germline CDR1 is SGHTA and CDR2 FQGTGA. The CDR3 consists of 15 residues. The CDR3 bases are TGTGCCAGCAGCTTACTAGCGGGGTCCACCGGGGAGCTGTTTTTT. This codes for CASSLLAGSTGELFF. Full variable domain (outside the CDR3, taken from reference TRBV7-3 and TRBJ2-2): GAGVSQTPSNKVTEKGKYVELRCDPISGHTALYWYRQSLGQGPEFLIYFQGTGAADDSGLPNDRFFAVRPEGSVSTLKIQRTERGDSAVYLCASSLLAGSTGELFFGEGSRLTVL.

Many counts were recorded for this clonotype. The rearrangement links TRBV5-1 to TRBJ2-1; maybe TRBD2 (6 bases). The CDR3 sequence is 15 residues long. V lost 0 bases and J lost 3, with 10 bases in between. Germline loops: CDR1 SGHRS, CDR2 YFSETQ. The CDR3 bases are TGCGCCAGCAGCTTGGCGGGAGTACTCTACAATGAGCAGTTCTTC. Its translation is CASSLAGVLYNEQFF.

This clonotype was seen ten or more times. The rearrangement joins TRBV5-1 to TRBJ2-6; 8 nucleotides agree with TRBD1. Germline V gene lookup returns CDR1 SGHRS and CDR2 YFSETQ. Trimming removed 4 bases from V and 0 bases from J; junction bases left unmatched: 9. The CDR3 has 18 residues. The CDR3 sequence is CASSTQTGVASGANVLTF. The CDR3 nucleotides read TGCGCCAGCAGCACCCAGACAGGGGTTGCCTCTGGGGCCAACGTCCTGACTTTC.

This clonotype was counted a few times. The V call is TRBV7-2, the J call TRBJ1-2; possible D gene TRBD1, 6 bases. Germline lookup yields CDR1 SGHTA and CDR2 FQGNSA. The length of the CDR3 is 14 residues. Trimming stripped 1 base from V and 3 bases from J, with 9 bases between. The CDR3 loop is CASSLGDRHYGYTF. CDR3 DNA sequence: TGTGCCAGCAGCTTAGGCGACAGGCACTATGGCTACACCTTC.

The chain couples TRBV5-6 to TRBJ2-2, with 7 bases aligning to TRBD2. V lost 0 bases to trimming and J lost 5 bases; unmatched junction nucleotides: 4. The CDR3 sequence is 15 residues long. Germline V gene data show CDR1 as SGHDT and CDR2 as YYEEEE. The CDR3 loop reads CASSLARELTGELFF. The CDR3 DNA sequence: TGTGCCAGCAGCTTGGCGCGGGAGTTAACCGGGGAGCTGTTTTTT.

This clonotype was counted ten times or more. This chain connects TRBV12-3 or TRBV12-4 to TRBJ1-2; 8 nucleotides line up with TRBD1. V lost 1 base, J lost 6 bases, and 1 base stayed unmatched. There are 13 residues in the CDR3. The CDR3 DNA sequence: TGTGCCAGCAGTTTAGACAGGGGGGATGGCTACACCTTC. Its translation is CASSLDRGDGYTF.

In its sample, this clonotype was seen a few times. For the CDR3, the DNA is TGTGCCAGCAGCTTGGGAGCGGGGCCAGAGACCCAGTACTTC. It encodes CASSLGAGPETQYF. This chain uses TRBV5-6 with TRBJ2-5, with 7 positions matching TRBD2. V dropped 0 bases and J dropped 4; count of bases not matched to a gene: 3. Germline assignment: CDR1 SGHDT and CDR2 YYEEEE. The CDR3 loop spans 14 amino acids.

The rearrangement joins TRBV10-2 to TRBJ1-5, with D unresolved. Germline CDR1 WSHSY, CDR2 SAAADI. V was pared by 4 bases and J by 1 base, with 14 bases between. The CDR3 is 16 amino acids. CDR3 protein: CASSALLTTSNQPQHF. The CDR3 DNA follows: TGCGCCAGCAGTGCGTTACTAACCACGAGCAATCAGCCCCAGCATTTT.

The chain uses TRBV29-1 and TRBJ2-4; 8 bases are a match to TRBD1. V dropped 5 bases and J dropped 0; count of bases not matched to a gene: 15. There are 18 residues in the CDR3. CDR1 SQVTM and CDR2 ANQGSEA come from the germline V gene. The CDR3 loop reads CSVLDWTGPTLAKNIQYF. The CDR3 DNA follows: TGCAGCGTTCTAGACTGGACAGGGCCGACCCTAGCCAAAAACATTCAGTACTTC. The whole variable domain, remainder taken from reference TRBV29-1 and TRBJ2-4, is SAVISQKPSRDICQRGTSLTIQCQVDSQVTMMFWYRQQPGQSLTLIATANQGSEATYESGFVIDKFPISRPNLTFSTLTVSNMSPEDSSIYLCSVLDWTGPTLAKNIQYFGAGTRLSVL.

The V and J genes are TRBV2 and TRBJ2-2; no definite D call. The CDR3 is made up of 13 amino acids. Germline V lookup: CDR1 SNHLY, CDR2 FYNNEI. Trimming shortened V by 7 bases and J by 4 bases, and 10 bases separated the two germline ends. The CDR3 loop is CASKRQPTGELFF. For the CDR3, the DNA is TGTGCCAGCAAACGACAACCCACCGGGGAGCTGTTTTTT.

This clonotype was seen repeatedly, ten times or more. V is TRBV27 and J is TRBJ1-2, with 9 bases matching TRBD1. CDR3 size: 12 residues. J gave up 5 bases and V 6 bases, and 1 base lay outside the gene matches. Germline CDR1 MNHEY, CDR2 SMNVEV (reference sequence). The chain's CDR3 is CASRQGAYGYTF. CDR3 in DNA: TGTGCCAGCAGACAGGGGGCGTATGGCTACACCTTC.

This clonotype was observed many times. J is TRBJ2-1 and V is TRBV29-1; the match to TRBD1 covers 8 bases. The trim removed 2 bases at V and 7 bases at J, leaving 7 bases unmatched. Germline V gene sequence: CDR1 SQVTM, CDR2 ANQGSEA. The CDR3 runs 14 residues. The chain's CDR3 is CSVEIPGGWNEQFF. The CDR3 coding sequence is TGCAGCGTTGAAATCCCAGGGGGCTGGAATGAGCAGTTCTTC.

The gene calls are TRBV10-3 and TRBJ2-5; possibly TRBD1 for D (5 bases). CDR3 length equals 14 residues. The germline CDR1 and CDR2 sequences are ENHRY and SYGVKD. Trimming stripped 3 bases from V and 5 bases from J, with 13 bases between. The CDR3 region has the DNA TGTGCCATCAGTGATTCCAGGGTACGGGAGACCCAGTACTTC. Its protein product is CAISDSRVRETQYF.

This chain joins TRBV5-1 and TRBJ2-7; 11 bases are a match to TRBD2. Unmatched junction bases numbered 9, after V lost 4 bases and J lost 0 bases. The CDR3 extends over 17 amino acids. Germline loops: CDR1 SGHRS, CDR2 YFSETQ. The CDR3 protein is CASSAGTSGIFSYEQYF. The CDR3 DNA reads as TGCGCCAGCAGCGCCGGGACTAGCGGAATCTTCTCCTACGAGCAGTACTTC.

This clonotype was observed a few times. V is TRBV15 and J is TRBJ2-5; D not resolved. Germline V gives CDR1 LNHNV, CDR2 YYDKDF (reference sequence). This CDR3 comprises 13 residues. V lost 4 bases and J lost 1, with 7 bases in between. This CDR3 is CATSTSLQETQYF. For the CDR3, the DNA is TGTGCCACCAGCACAAGCCTCCAAGAGACCCAGTACTTC.